This TCR beta chain is from a study of blood T cell repertoires in COVID-19. Background on the study: The United States, Italy and Spain provided the acute and convalescent COVID-19 samples. T cells, B-cell-depleted T cells, or PBMCs supplied cDNA or gDNA.

As originally analysed: Using reference gene primer amplification, nucleated cell counts were estimated. The assay was immunoSEQ multiplex PCR, and TCRdb's table has in-frame clones only and misses some. That table is the source of V, J and clone size, and D and trimming were worked out from the DNA. The table lists around 230,000 clones, around 86% of them singletons. This sequence was found in a woman in her sixties with active or convalescent COVID-19. The sequencing input was peripheral blood.

The CDR3 region has the DNA TGTGCCAGCAGCTTGTCTGCGGGGGCTTTCTACAATGAGCAGTTCTTC. Translation: CASSLSAGAFYNEQFF. The chain links TRBV7-9 to TRBJ2-1, with D possibly matching TRBD2 (7 bases). Trimming pared 3 bases from V and 3 bases from J, leaving 15 bases between. The CDR3 consists of 16 residues. Germline-derived CDR1 and CDR2 are SEHNR and FQNEAQ (reference sequence).